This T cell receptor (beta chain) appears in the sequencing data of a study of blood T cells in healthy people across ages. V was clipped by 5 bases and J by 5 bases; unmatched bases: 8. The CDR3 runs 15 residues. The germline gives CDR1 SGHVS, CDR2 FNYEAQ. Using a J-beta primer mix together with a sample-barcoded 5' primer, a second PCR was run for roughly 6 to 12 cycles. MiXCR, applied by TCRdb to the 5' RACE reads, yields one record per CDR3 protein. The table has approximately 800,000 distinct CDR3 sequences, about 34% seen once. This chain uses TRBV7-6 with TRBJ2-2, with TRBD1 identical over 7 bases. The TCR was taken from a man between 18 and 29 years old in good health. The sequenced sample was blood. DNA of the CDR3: TGTGCCAGCAGCCGAGGGGGCCTGGGGACCGGGGAGCTGTTTTTT. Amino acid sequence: CASSRGGLGTGELFF. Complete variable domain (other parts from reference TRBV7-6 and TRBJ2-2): GAGVSQSPRYKVTKRGQDVALRCDPISGHVSLYWYRQALGQGPEFLTYFNYEAQQDKSGLPNDRFSAERPEGSISTLTIQRTEQRDSAMYRCASSRGGLGTGELFFGEGSRLTVL.